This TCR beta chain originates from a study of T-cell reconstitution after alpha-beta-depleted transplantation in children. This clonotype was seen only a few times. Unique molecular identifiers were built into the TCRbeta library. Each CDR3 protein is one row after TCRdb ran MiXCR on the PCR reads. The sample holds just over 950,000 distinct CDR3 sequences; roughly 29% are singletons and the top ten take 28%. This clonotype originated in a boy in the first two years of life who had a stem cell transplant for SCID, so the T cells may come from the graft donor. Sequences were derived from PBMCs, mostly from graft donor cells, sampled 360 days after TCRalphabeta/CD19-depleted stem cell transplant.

Written as DNA, the CDR3 is TGTGCCAGCAGCTTTCGAGGGGGTCTAGAGACCCAGTACTTC. Its protein product is CASSFRGGLETQYF. The chain joins TRBV13 to TRBJ2-5; a weak D match, TRBD1 (6 bases). The CDR3 is 14 residues long. Germline V CDR1 and CDR2: PRHDT, FYEKMQ (reference sequence). Trimming removed 3 bases at V and 4 bases at J, with 12 bases between.